These T cell receptor beta chains were read from a single sample in a study of vaccination effects on CD4 cells after COVID-19. No antigen has been assigned to these receptors. The repertoire was sequenced with immunoSEQ multiplex PCR; TCRdb's copy has only in-frame clones and lacks some. The sample has roughly 52,000 clones, around 67% seen once; the top ten hold about a sixth. The sequencing here drew on CD4+ T cells from PBMCs cultured with SARS-CoV-2 spike peptides, taken before COVID-19 vaccination. The receptors were gathered from a human donor who received a COVID-19 vaccine. CDR3s include the opening cysteine and the closing phenylalanine or tryptophan. The D gene is left open where the match is weak. The size field is filled for only some rows; it gives once, few, many or a size class.

v_gene: TRBV9
abundance: -
d_gene: TRBD1
j_gene: TRBJ1-1
CDR3nt: TGTGCCAGCAGCGTAGGGGGACAGGGAAGGACTGAAGCTTTCTTT
CDR3aa: CASSVGGQGRTEAFF

v_gene: TRBV27
abundance: -
d_gene: TRBD1
j_gene: TRBJ1-2
CDR3nt: TGTGCCAGCAGTTTAAAGATGGGACAGTCCTATGGCTACACCTTC
CDR3aa: CASSLKMGQSYGYTF

v_gene: TRBV19
abundance: -
d_gene: -
j_gene: TRBJ1-4
CDR3nt: TGTGCCAGTAGTATTCCCGGGGAAGGAGGAGAAAAACTGTTTTTT
CDR3aa: CASSIPGEGGEKLFF

v_gene: TRBV29-1
abundance: once
d_gene: TRBD2
j_gene: TRBJ2-1
CDR3nt: TGCAGCGCCGGACTAGCACGCTGGAATGAGCAGTTCTTC
CDR3aa: CSAGLARWNEQFF

v_gene: TRBV2
abundance: -
d_gene: -
j_gene: TRBJ1-6
CDR3nt: TGTGCCAGCAGTGTTGGCTATAATTCACCCCTCCACTTT
CDR3aa: CASSVGYNSPLHF

v_gene: TRBV4-1
abundance: once
d_gene: -
j_gene: TRBJ1-5
CDR3nt: TGCGCCAGCAGCCAAGAAGGTGTAGGGGTCAATCAGCCCCAGCATTTT
CDR3aa: CASSQEGVGVNQPQHF

v_gene: TRBV15
abundance: few
d_gene: -
j_gene: TRBJ1-2
CDR3nt: TGTGCCACCAGCAGAGACTCCTATGGCTACACCTTC
CDR3aa: CATSRDSYGYTF

v_gene: TRBV5-4
abundance: -
d_gene: TRBD2
j_gene: TRBJ2-3
CDR3nt: TGTGCCAGCAGCCCTGGACTAGCGGGAGCCCCTAAAACAGATACGCAGTATTTT
CDR3aa: CASSPGLAGAPKTDTQYF

v_gene: TRBV5-6
abundance: -
d_gene: -
j_gene: TRBJ2-7
CDR3nt: TGTGCCAGCAGCTCTGGGGCAGGGTGGTACGAGCAGTACTTC
CDR3aa: CASSSGAGWYEQYF

v_gene: TRBV7-3
abundance: -
d_gene: TRBD2
j_gene: TRBJ2-1
CDR3nt: TGTGCCAGCAGCCCAATTGGGGGCGGGGGGGGGCACTCCTACAATGAGCAGTTCTTC
CDR3aa: CASSPIGGGGGHSYNEQFF

v_gene: TRBV12-3/TRBV12-4
abundance: -
d_gene: -
j_gene: TRBJ2-6
CDR3nt: TGTGCCAGCACCCTTGGGGCCAACGTCCTGACTTTC
CDR3aa: CASTLGANVLTF

v_gene: TRBV5-4
abundance: -
d_gene: -
j_gene: TRBJ1-1
CDR3nt: TGTGCCAGCAGCTTAGGAGGGGGGGACACTGAAGCTTTCTTT
CDR3aa: CASSLGGGDTEAFF

v_gene: TRBV19
abundance: -
d_gene: -
j_gene: TRBJ2-1
CDR3nt: TGTGCCAGTAGTCCCCCCCGGGAGAACAATGAGCAGTTCTTC
CDR3aa: CASSPPRENNEQFF

v_gene: TRBV10-3
abundance: -
d_gene: -
j_gene: TRBJ1-3
CDR3nt: TGTGCCATCAGTGAGTCGGGGGGGACTGGAAACACCATATATTTT
CDR3aa: CAISESGGTGNTIYF

v_gene: TRBV9
abundance: -
d_gene: -
j_gene: TRBJ2-5
CDR3nt: TGTGCCAGCAGCCGGGGGGAGACCCAGTACTTC
CDR3aa: CASSRGETQYF

v_gene: TRBV5-1
abundance: -
d_gene: -
j_gene: TRBJ2-2
CDR3nt: TGCGCCAGCAGCGAAGGGAACACCGGGGAGCTGTTTTTT
CDR3aa: CASSEGNTGELFF

v_gene: TRBV3-1/TRBV3-2
abundance: -
d_gene: TRBD1
j_gene: TRBJ1-2
CDR3nt: TGTGCCAGCAGCCAAGAAAGACGGACAGGGGGCGGAGGCTACACCTTC
CDR3aa: CASSQERRTGGGGYTF

v_gene: TRBV9
abundance: few
d_gene: -
j_gene: TRBJ2-2
CDR3nt: TGTGCCAGCAGCCTCCTTGAGGCCGGGGAGCTGTTTTTT
CDR3aa: CASSLLEAGELFF

v_gene: TRBV7-2
abundance: few
d_gene: -
j_gene: TRBJ1-2
CDR3nt: TGTGCCAGCAGCTTAGGAGGATGGGAATATGGCTACACCTTC
CDR3aa: CASSLGGWEYGYTF

v_gene: TRBV2
abundance: many
d_gene: -
j_gene: TRBJ1-6
CDR3nt: TGTGCCACCGCCCAAGGGGGGACCGTGCATTCACCCCTCCACTTT
CDR3aa: CATAQGGTVHSPLHF

v_gene: TRBV7-8
abundance: -
d_gene: -
j_gene: TRBJ1-2
CDR3nt: TGTGCCAGCAGCTCTCCCCCGGGACGGAGGTTGGGCTACACCTTC
CDR3aa: CASSSPPGRRLGYTF

v_gene: TRBV27
abundance: -
d_gene: -
j_gene: TRBJ1-1
CDR3nt: TGTGCCAGCAGTTTACGCCGGGCGAACACTGAAGCTTTCTTT
CDR3aa: CASSLRRANTEAFF